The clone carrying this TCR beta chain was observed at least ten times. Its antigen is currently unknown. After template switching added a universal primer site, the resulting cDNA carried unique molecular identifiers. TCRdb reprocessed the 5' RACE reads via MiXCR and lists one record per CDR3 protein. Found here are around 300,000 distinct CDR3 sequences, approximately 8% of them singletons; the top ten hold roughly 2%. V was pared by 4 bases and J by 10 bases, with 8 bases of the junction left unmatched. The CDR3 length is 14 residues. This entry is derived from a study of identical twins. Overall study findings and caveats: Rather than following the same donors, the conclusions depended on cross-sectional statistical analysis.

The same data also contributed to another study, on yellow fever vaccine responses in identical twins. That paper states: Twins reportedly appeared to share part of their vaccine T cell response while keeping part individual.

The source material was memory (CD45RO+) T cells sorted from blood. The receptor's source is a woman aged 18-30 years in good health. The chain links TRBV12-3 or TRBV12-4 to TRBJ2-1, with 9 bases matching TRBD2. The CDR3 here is CASSSSGGNREQFF. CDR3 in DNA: TGTGCCAGCAGTTCCAGCGGGGGGAACAGGGAGCAGTTCTTC.